This TCR beta chain was identified during a study of identical twins. All donors were healthy Caucasians. TCRdb redid the calling of the 5' RACE reads with MiXCR, one entry per CDR3 protein. This sample has 400,000 to 500,000 distinct CDR3 sequences, with approximately 17% found just once. Sequencing was done on a sample of naive T cells sorted from blood. This TCR came from a man aged 45 to 65 in good health.

The CDR3 bases are TGTGCCATCAGTGAGGGGGACAGGGGGCTTGCCGGGGAGCTGTTTTTT. Its translation is CAISEGDRGLAGELFF. The chain is built from TRBV10-3 and TRBJ2-2, with 12 positions matching TRBD1. Trimming cost V 2 bases and J 6 bases; bases outside gene matches: 4. The CDR3 is 16 residues long. Germline lookup yields CDR1 ENHRY and CDR2 SYGVKD.